This TCR beta chain was recovered during a study of blood T cell repertoires in COVID-19. Overall study context: Both acute and convalescent COVID-19 samples were obtained from the United States, Italy and Spain. Sources were T cells, B-cell-depleted T cells, or PBMCs; the material itself was cDNA or gDNA.

Original analysis: Counts of nucleated cells, estimated from reference gene primer amplification, were obtained. This table comes from immunoSEQ multiplex PCR, and its TCRdb copy is limited to in-frame clones, with some not included. That table furnishes V, J and clone size, whereas the DNA furnished D and trimming. The data hold some 96,000 clones, with about 90% observed a single time. This clonotype was obtained from a man younger than 45 in a cohort sampled during active COVID-19. The sample taken for sequencing was peripheral blood.

The CDR3 bases are TGTGCCAGCAGACACAGGAATGGGCTTAGCACTGAAGCTTTCTTT. Translated: CASRHRNGLSTEAFF. This chain links TRBV4-2 with TRBJ1-1; the D gene is possibly TRBD1 (5 bases). CDR1 and CDR2 from the germline V gene are LGHNA and YNFKEQ. V lost 6 bases and J 4 bases, leaving 18 bases between the germline ends. This CDR3 comprises 15 residues.